Below are 3 T cell receptor beta chains sequenced from a single sample in a study of cytomegalovirus exposure and HLA in healthy donors. The primer mix had 60 Vbeta and 13 Jbeta primers. TCRdb keeps only in-frame clones here, not all; method: immunoSEQ multiplex PCR. This table holds about 140,000 clones, around 85% found once. The sample consisted of PBMCs. Every receptor here comes from a female donor in good health and CMV-seronegative.

The rearrangement uses TRBV5-4 and TRBJ2-7, with 10 nucleotides matching TRBD2. The CDR3 length is 16 residues. Germline V CDR1 and CDR2: SGHNT, YYREEE (reference sequence). Unmatched junction bases numbered 10, after V lost 3 bases and J lost 4 bases. The CDR3 sequence is CASSSGASGSSYEQYF. The CDR3 nucleotides are TGTGCCAGCAGCTCGGGGGCTAGCGGGAGCTCTTACGAGCAGTACTTC.

The V gene is TRBV20-1, the J gene TRBJ1-1; D is unclear. The CDR3 totals 11 residues. The V gene's germline CDR1 is DFQATT and CDR2 SNEGSKA (reference sequence). CDR3 nucleotide sequence: TGCAGCGACTCCTTAGGCACTGAAGCTTTCTTT. It translates to CSDSLGTEAFF.

J is TRBJ2-5 and V is TRBV5-4; maybe TRBD1 (5 bases). CDR3 length: 13 amino acids. V lost 4 bases to trimming and J lost 5 bases, with 12 bases between them. Germline V gives CDR1 SGHNT, CDR2 YYREEE (reference sequence). The CDR3 is CASSEDPGETQYF. The CDR3 nucleotides read TGTGCCAGCAGCGAAGACCCAGGGGAGACCCAGTACTTC.